Listed below are T cell receptor beta chains from one sample, sequenced in a study of T cell clonotyping in hematopoietic cell transplantation. The method was immunoSEQ multiplex PCR; TCRdb's version includes in-frame clones alone and lacks a portion of them. Of some 30,000 clones listed, about 90% are singletons. The source material was PBMCs, sampled 100 days after allogeneic stem cell transplant. These receptors all stem from a female patient aged 50-59 years who had an allogeneic stem cell transplant from a related donor, so the T cells may come from the graft donor. Some clones in this sample may be carry-over from other donors' samples. Both conserved end residues are part of each CDR3. D genes are given only for firm matches. Clone size is stated in some rows and not others, as once, few, many or a class when expanded.

>TRBD1|-|TRBV29-1|TRBJ2-7
CSIRQGDYEQYF
TGCAGCATCCGACAGGGAGACTACGAGCAGTACTTC
>-|large|TRBV9|TRBJ1-5
CASSVRQPQHF
TGTGCCAGCAGCGTGAGGCAGCCCCAGCATTTT
>-|-|TRBV6-5|TRBJ2-7
CAGRRDHWGEQYF
TGTGCCGGCCGCCGGGACCATTGGGGGGAGCAGTACTTC
>-|once|TRBV5-1|TRBJ1-2
CASSLGQNGYTF
TGCGCCAGCAGCTTGGGGCAGAATGGCTACACCTTC
>-|-|TRBV30|TRBJ1-6
CAWQGSYNSPLHF
TGTGCCTGGCAGGGGTCCTATAATTCACCCCTCCACTTT
>-|-|TRBV6-5|TRBJ2-1
CAGARSNEQFF
TGTGCCGGCGCGAGGAGCAATGAGCAGTTCTTC
>-|-|TRBV11-2|TRBJ2-7
CASSLAGTTYEQYF
TGTGCCAGCAGCTTAGCCGGGACAACCTACGAGCAGTACTTC
>-|-|TRBV5-1|TRBJ2-3
CASREGGVDTQYF
TGCGCCAGCAGGGAGGGGGGCGTAGATACGCAGTATTTT
>TRBD2|-|TRBV6-1|TRBJ2-1
CASREGGVREQFF
TGTGCCAGCAGGGAGGGAGGGGTCAGGGAGCAGTTCTTC
>TRBD1|once|TRBV11-3|TRBJ2-1
CASSPGQTAYNEQFF
TGTGCCAGCAGCCCGGGACAGACTGCCTACAATGAGCAGTTCTTC
>TRBD1|-|TRBV6-5|TRBJ1-2
CASSLGQSYGYTF
TGTGCCAGCAGTTTGGGACAGTCCTATGGCTACACCTTC